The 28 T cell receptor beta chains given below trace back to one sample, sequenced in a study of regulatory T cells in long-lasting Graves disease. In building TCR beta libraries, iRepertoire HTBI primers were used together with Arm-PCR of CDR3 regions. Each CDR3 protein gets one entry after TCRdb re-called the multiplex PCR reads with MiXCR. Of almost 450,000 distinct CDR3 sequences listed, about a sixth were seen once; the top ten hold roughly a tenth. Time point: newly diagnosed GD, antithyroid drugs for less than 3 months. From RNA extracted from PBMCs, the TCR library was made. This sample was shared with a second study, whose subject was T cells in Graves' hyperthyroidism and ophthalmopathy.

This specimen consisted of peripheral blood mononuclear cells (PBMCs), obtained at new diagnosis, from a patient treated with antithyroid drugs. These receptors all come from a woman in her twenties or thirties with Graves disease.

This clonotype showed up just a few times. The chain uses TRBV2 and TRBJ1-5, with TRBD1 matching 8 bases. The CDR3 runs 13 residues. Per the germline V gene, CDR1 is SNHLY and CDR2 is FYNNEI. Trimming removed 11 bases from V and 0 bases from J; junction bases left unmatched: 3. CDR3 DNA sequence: TGTGCCTCACAGGGGGATAGCAATCAGCCCCAGCATTTT. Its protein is CASQGDSNQPQHF.

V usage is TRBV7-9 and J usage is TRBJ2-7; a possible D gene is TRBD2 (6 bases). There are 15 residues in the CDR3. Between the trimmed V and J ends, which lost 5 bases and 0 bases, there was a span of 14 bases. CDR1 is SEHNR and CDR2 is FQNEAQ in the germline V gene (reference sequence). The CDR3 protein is CASSRGREYSYEQYF. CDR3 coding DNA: TGTGCCAGCAGCCGAGGCCGGGAGTACTCCTACGAGCAGTACTTC.

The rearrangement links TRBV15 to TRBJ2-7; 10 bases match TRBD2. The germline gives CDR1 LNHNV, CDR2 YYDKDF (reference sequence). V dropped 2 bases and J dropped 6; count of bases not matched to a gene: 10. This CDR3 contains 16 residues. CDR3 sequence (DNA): TGTGCCACCAGCAGATCTCTAGCGGGAGCGGGTGGCGAGCAGTACTTC. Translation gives CATSRSLAGAGGEQYF.

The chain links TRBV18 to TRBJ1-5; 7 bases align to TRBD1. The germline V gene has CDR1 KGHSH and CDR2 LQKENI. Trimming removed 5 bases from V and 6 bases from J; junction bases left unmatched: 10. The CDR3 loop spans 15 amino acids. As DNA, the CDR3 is TGTGCCAGCTCATCCGAAGGGGGCCCGGGTCAGCCCCAGCATTTT. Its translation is CASSSEGGPGQPQHF.

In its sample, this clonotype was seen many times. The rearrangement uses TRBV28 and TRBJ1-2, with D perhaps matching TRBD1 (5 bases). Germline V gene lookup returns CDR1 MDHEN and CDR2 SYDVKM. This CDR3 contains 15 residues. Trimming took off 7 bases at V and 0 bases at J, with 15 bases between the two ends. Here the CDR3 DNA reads TGTGCCAGCAATACCTACAGGAGAGCTAACTATGGCTACACCTTC. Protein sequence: CASNTYRRANYGYTF.

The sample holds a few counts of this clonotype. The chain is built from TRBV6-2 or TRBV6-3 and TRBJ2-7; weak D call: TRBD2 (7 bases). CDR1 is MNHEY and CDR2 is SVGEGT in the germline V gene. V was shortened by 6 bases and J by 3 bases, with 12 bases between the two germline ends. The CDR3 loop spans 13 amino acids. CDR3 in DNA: TGTGCCAGCAGAGGGGGGGTGTACTACGAGCAGTACTTC. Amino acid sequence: CASRGGVYYEQYF.

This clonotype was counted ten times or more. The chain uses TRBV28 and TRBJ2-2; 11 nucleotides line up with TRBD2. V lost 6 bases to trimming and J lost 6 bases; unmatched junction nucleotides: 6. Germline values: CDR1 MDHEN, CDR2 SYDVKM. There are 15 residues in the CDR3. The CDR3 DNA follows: TGTGCCAGCAGCCTTAGCGGGAGGGGTGCCGGGGAGCTGTTTTTT. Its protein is CASSLSGRGAGELFF.

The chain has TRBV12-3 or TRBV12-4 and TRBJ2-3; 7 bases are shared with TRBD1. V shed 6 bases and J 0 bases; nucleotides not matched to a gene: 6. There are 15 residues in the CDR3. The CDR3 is CASSPGGVSTDTQYF. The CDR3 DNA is TGTGCCAGCAGCCCAGGGGGAGTGAGCACAGATACGCAGTATTTT.

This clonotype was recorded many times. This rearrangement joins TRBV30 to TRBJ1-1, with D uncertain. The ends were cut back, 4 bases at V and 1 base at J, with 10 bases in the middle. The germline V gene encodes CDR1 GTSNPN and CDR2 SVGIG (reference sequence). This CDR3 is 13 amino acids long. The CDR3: CAWIVKGNTEAFF. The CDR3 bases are TGTGCCTGGATCGTCAAAGGGAACACTGAAGCTTTCTTT.

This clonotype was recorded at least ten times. The CDR3 here is CASRPGQGGLSTDTQYF. CDR3 in DNA: TGTGCCAGCAGACCGGGACAGGGGGGACTAAGCACAGATACGCAGTATTTT. The V call is TRBV6-1, the J call TRBJ2-3, with 11 bases that match TRBD1. CDR1 is MNHNS, CDR2 SASEGT, per germline. V lost 6 bases, J lost 0 bases, and 8 bases stayed unmatched. The CDR3 length is 17 residues.

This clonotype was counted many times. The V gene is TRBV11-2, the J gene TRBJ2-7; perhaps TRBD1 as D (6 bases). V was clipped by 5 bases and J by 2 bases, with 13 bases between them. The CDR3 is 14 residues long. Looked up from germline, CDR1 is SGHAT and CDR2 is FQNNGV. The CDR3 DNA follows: TGTGCCAGCAGCACGACCGGGACACCCTACGAGCAGTACTTC. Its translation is CASSTTGTPYEQYF.

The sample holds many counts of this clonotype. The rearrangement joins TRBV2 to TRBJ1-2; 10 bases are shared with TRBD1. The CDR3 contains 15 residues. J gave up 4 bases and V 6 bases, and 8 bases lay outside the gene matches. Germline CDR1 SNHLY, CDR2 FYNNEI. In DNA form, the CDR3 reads TGTGCCAGCAGGAACCGGGACAGGGGTTTCTATGGCTACACCTTC. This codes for CASRNRDRGFYGYTF.

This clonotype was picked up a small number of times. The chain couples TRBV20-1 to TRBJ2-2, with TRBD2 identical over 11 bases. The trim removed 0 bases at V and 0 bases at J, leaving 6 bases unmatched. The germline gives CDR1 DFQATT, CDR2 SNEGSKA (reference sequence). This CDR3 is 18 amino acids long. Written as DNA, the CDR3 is TGCAGTGCTAGAGACGTACTAGCGGGAGAGACGAACACCGGGGAGCTGTTTTTT. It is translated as CSARDVLAGETNTGELFF.

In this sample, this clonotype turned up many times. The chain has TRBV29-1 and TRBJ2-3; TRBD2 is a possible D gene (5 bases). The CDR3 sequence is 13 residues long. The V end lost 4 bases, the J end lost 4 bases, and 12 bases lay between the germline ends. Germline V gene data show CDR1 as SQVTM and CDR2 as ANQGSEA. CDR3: CSVARGPADTQYF. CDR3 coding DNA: TGCAGCGTTGCCCGAGGGCCAGCAGATACGCAGTATTTT.

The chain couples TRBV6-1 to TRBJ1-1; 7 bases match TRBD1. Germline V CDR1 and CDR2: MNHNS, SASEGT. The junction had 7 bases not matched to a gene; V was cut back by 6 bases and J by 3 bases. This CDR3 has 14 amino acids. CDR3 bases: TGTGCCAGCAGCTTATGGGGGACAGACACTGAAGCTTTCTTT. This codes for CASSLWGTDTEAFF.

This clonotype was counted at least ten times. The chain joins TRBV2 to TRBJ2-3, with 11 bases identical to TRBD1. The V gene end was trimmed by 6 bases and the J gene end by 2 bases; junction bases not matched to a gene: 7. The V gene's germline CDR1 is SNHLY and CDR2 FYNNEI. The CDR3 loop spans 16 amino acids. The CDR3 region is CASRAGQGVPTDTQYF. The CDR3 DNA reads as TGTGCCAGCAGGGCGGGACAGGGGGTTCCCACAGATACGCAGTATTTT.

The CDR3 here is CASNRGEQETQYF. The CDR3 DNA is TGTGCCAGCAACAGAGGGGAGCAAGAGACCCAGTACTTC. The V and J genes are TRBV6-1 and TRBJ2-5, with D possibly called TRBD1 or TRBD2 (5 bases each). The V and J ends lost 7 bases and 2 bases respectively, with 11 bases between them. Germline V gene data show CDR1 as MNHNS and CDR2 as SASEGT. CDR3 length: 13 residues.

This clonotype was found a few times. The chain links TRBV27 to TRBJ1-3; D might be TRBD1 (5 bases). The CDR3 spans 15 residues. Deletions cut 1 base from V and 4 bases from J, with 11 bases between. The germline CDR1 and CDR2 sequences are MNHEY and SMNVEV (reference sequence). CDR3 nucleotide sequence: TGTGCCAGCAGTTTATTTCCAGGGTCGGGAAACACCATATATTTT. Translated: CASSLFPGSGNTIYF.

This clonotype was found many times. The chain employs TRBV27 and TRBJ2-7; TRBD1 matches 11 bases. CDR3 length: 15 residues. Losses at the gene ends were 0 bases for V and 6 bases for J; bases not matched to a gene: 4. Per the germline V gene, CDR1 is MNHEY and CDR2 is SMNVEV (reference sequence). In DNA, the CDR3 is TGTGCCAGCAGTTTATCAGGGACAGGGGGGTCCGAGCAGTACTTC. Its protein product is CASSLSGTGGSEQYF.

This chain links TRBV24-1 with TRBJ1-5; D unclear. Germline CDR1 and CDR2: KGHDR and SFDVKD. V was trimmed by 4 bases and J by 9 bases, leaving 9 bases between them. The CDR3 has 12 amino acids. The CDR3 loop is CATSEGAGPQHF. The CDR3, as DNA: TGTGCCACCAGTGAGGGAGCTGGGCCCCAGCATTTT.

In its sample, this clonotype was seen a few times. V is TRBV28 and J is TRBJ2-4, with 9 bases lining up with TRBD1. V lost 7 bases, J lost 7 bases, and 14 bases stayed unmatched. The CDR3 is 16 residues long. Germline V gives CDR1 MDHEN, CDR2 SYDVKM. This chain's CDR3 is CASTVGQGLFFNIQYF. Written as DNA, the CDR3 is TGTGCCAGCACCGTGGGACAGGGACTATTTTTCAACATTCAGTACTTC.

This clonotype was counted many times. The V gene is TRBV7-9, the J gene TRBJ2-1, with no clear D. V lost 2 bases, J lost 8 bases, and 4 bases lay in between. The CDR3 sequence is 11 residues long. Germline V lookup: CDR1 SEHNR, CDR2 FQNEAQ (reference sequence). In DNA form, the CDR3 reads TGTGCCAGCAGCTTACAGTATGAGCAGTTCTTC. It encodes CASSLQYEQFF.

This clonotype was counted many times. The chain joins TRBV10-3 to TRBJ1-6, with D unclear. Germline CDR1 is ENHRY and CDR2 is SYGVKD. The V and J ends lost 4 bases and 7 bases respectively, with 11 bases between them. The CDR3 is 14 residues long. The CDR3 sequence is CAISGERSNSPLHF. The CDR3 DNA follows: TGTGCCATCAGTGGTGAACGGTCGAATTCACCCCTCCACTTT.

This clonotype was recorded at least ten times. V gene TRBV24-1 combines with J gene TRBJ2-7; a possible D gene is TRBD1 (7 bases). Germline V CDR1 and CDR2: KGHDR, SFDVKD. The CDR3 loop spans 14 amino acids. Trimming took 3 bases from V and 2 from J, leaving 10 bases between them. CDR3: CATSDAGQTYEQYF. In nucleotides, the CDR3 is TGTGCCACCAGTGATGCGGGACAGACCTACGAGCAGTACTTC.

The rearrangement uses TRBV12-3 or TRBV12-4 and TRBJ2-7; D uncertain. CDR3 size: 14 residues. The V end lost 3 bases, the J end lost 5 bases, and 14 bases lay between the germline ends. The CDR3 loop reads CASSLYRLSHEQYF. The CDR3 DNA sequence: TGTGCCAGCAGTTTGTACCGTTTAAGCCACGAGCAGTACTTC.

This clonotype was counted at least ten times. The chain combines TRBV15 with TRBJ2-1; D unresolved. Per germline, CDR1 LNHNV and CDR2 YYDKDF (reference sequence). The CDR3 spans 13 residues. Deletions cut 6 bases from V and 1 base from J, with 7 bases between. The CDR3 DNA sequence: TGTGCCACCAGACCCCCGTCCTACAATGAGCAGTTCTTC. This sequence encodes CATRPPSYNEQFF.

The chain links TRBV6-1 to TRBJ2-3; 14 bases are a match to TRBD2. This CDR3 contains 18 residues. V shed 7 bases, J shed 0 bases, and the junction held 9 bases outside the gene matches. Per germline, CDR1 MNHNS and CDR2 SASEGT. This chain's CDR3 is CASTKGLAGVRSTDTQYF. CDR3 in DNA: TGTGCCAGCACCAAGGGACTAGCGGGAGTCAGAAGCACAGATACGCAGTATTTT.

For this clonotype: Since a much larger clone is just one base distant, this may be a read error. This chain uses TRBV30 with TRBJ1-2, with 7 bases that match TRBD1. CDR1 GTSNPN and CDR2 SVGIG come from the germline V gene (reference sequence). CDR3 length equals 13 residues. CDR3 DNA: TGTGCCTGGAGGGGACAGCGGTCCTATGACTACACCTTC. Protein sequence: CAWRGQRSYDYTF.